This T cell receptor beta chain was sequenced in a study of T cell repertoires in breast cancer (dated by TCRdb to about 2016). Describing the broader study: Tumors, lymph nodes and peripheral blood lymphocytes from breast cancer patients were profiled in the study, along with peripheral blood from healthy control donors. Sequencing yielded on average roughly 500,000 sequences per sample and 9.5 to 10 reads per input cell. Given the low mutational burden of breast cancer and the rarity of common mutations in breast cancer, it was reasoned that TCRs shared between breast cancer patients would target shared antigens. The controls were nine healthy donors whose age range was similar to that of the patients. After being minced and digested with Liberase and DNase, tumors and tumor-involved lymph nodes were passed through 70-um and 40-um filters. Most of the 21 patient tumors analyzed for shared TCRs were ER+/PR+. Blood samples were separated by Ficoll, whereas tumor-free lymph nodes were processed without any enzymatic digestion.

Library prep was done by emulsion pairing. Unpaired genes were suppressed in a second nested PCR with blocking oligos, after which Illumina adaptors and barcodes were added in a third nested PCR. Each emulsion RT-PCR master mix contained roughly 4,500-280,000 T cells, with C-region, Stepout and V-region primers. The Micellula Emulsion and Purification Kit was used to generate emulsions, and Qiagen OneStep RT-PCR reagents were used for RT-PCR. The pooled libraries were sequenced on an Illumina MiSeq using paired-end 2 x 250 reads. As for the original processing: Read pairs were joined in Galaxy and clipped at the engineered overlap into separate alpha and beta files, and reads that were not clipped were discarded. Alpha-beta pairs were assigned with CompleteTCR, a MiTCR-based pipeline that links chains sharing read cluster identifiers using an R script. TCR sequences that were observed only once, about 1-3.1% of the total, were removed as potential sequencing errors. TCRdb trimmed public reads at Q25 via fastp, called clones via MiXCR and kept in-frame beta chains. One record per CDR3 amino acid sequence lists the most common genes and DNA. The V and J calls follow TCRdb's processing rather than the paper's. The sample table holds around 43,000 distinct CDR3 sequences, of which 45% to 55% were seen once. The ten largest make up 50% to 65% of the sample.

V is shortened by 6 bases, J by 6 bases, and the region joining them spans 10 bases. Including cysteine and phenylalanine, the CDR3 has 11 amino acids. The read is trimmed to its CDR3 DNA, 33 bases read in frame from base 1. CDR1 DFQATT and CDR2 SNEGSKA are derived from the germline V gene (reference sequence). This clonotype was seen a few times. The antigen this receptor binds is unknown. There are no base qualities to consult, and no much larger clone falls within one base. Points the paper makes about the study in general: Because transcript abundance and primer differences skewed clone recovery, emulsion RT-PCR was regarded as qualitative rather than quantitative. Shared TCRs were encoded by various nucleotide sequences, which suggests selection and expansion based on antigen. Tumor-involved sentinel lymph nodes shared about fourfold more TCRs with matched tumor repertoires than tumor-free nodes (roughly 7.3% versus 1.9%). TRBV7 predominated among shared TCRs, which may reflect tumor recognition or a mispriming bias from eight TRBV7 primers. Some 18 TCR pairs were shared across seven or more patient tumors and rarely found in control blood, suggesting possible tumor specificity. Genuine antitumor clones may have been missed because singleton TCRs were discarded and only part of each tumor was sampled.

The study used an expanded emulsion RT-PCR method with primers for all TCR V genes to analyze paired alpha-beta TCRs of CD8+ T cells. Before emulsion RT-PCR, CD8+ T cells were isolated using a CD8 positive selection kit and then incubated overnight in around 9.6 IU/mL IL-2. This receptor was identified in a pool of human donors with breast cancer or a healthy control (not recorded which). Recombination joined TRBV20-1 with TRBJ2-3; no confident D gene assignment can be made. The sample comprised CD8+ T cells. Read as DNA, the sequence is TGCAGTGCCATGTTGGGGGATACGCAGTATTTT. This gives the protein CSAMLGDTQYF.